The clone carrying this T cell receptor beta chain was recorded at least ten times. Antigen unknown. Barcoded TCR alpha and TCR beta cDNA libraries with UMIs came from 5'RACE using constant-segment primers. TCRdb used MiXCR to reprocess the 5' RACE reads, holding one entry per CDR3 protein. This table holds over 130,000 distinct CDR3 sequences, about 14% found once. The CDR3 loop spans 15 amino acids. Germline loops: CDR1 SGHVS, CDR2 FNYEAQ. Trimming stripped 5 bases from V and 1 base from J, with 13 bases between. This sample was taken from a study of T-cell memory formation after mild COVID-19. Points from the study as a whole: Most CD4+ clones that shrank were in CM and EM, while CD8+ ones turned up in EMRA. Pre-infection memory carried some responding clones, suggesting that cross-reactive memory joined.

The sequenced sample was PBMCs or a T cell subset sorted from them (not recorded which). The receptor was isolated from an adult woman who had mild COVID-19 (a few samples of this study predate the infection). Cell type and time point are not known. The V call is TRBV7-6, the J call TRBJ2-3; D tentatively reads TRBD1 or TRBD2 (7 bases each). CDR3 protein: CASSLQGGGTDTQYF. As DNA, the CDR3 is TGTGCCAGCAGCCTCCAGGGGGGGGGCACAGATACGCAGTATTTT.